This record looks at one T cell receptor (beta chain) sequence and its context. The antigen is unknown. No conserved phenylalanine or tryptophan ends this CDR3, so it is likely a read error. Germline V CDR1 and CDR2: DFQATT, SNEGSKA (reference sequence). V gave up 8 bases and J gave up 3 bases, with 16 bases separating them. The CDR3 length is 13 residues. Regarding the study as a whole: Larger-cohort validation covered only one TCR beta V-J rearrangement. In terms of TCR gene usage, tumor memory CD4+ T cells clustered together with blood and lymph node memory CD4+ cells, as well as with lymph node naive CD4+ cells. Tumor Treg TCRs overlapped most with tumor naive CD4+ cells.

Tregs were sorted as CD4+CD25+CD127-/low cells. Semi-nested PCR with Nested Universal Primer A followed constant-region reverse priming of full-length variable regions. TCRdb reanalysed the 5' RACE reads using MiXCR and keeps one entry per CDR3 protein. The sample yields approximately 50,000 distinct CDR3 sequences, less than 30% seen once. This clonotype originated in a female donor with breast cancer. Specimen: tumor-infiltrating Tregs sorted from the breast tumor. The chain uses TRBV20-1 and TRBJ1-2; a possible D gene is TRBD1 (6 bases). In DNA form, the CDR3 reads TGCAGTACTCCCTGGCAGGGGCACTATGGCTACACCATC. This translates into CSTPWQGHYGYTI.